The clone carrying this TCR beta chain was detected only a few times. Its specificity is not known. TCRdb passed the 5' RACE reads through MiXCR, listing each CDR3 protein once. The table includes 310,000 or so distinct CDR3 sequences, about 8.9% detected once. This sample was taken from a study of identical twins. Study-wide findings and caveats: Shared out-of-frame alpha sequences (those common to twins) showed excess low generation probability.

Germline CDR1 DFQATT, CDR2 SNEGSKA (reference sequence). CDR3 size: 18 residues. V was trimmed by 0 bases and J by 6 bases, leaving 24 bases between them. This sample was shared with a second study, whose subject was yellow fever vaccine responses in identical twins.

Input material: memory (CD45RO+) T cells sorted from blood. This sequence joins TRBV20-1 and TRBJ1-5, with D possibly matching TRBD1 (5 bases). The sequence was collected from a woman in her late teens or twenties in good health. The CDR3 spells CSARDRDSSGIRSQPQHF. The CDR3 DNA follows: TGCAGTGCTAGAGATCGGGACTCCTCGGGGATTCGGAGTCAGCCCCAGCATTTT.